A single sample gave rise to the 17 T cell receptor beta chains below, sequenced in a study of blood T cell repertoires in COVID-19 (dated by TCRdb to about 2020). Library preparation employed the immunoSEQ multiplex PCR assay. TCRdb's version of the immuneACCESS table is confined to in-frame rearrangements and falls short of the full clone set. An unresolved V gene accounts for under half of the shortfall where checked; the remainder is of unknown origin. This sample lists under 300,000 clones; roughly 80% were detected once. The top ten constitute around 3.6% of the sample. Sequencing used peripheral blood. Receptors originate from a woman aged 40 to 50 with active or convalescent COVID-19.

This chain connects TRBV2 to TRBJ1-2; 7 bases line up with TRBD1. The CDR3 covers 14 residues. V gave up 7 bases and J gave up 2 bases; unmatched junction bases: 7. CDR1 is SNHLY and CDR2 is FYNNEI in the germline V gene. The CDR3 sequence is CASTLDRENYGYTF. Here the CDR3 DNA reads TGTGCCAGCACTTTAGACAGGGAGAACTATGGCTACACCTTC.

The chain is built from TRBV11-3 and TRBJ1-2; D call uncertain. The CDR3 has 15 amino acids. V was trimmed by 8 bases and J by 1 base, leaving 17 bases between them. CDR1 is SGHNT, CDR2 YENEEA, per germline. The chain's CDR3 is CASGSGGGFNYGYTF. DNA for the CDR3: TGTGCCAGCGGTTCCGGCGGCGGATTTAACTATGGCTACACCTTC.

This clone showed up just once. The chain couples TRBV10-1 to TRBJ1-3; D gene unclear. CDR3 length equals 13 residues. Germline V gives CDR1 WNHNN, CDR2 SYGVQD (reference sequence). Deletions cut 3 bases from V and 2 bases from J, with 5 bases between. DNA for the CDR3: TGCGCCAGCAGTGAAGGAGCTGGAAACACCATATATTTT. This sequence encodes CASSEGAGNTIYF.

Remarks on this clone: The missing conserved phenylalanine or tryptophan at the end of this CDR3 makes a read error likely. This rearrangement joins TRBV28 to TRBJ2-7; tentatively, D is TRBD2 (6 bases). The CDR3 covers 13 residues. CDR1 is MDHEN and CDR2 is SYDVKM in the germline V gene. Trimming removed 3 bases at V and 7 bases at J, with 13 bases between. DNA for the CDR3: TGTGCCAGCAGTTTGTCTAGGGCGGGGGAGCAGTACGGC. It specifies CASSLSRAGEQYG.

V is TRBV12-5 and J is TRBJ1-6; 8 nucleotides match TRBD1. The CDR3 sequence is 16 residues long. The germline gives CDR1 LGHNT, CDR2 FRNRAP. Trimming at V came to 1 base and at J to 11 bases, leaving 10 bases not matched to a gene. The CDR3 nucleotides are TGTGCTAGTGGTTTGGCATCTGACAGGGGCGGGCCACCCCTCCACTTT. Translating it yields CASGLASDRGGPPLHF.

This clone was picked up one time. This chain uses TRBV7-6 with TRBJ2-1, with D tentatively TRBD1 (6 bases). V was cut by 1 base and J by 3 bases, with 7 bases left in between. Germline CDR1 SGHVS, CDR2 FNYEAQ. The CDR3 has 14 amino acids. The CDR3 here is CASSLGDNYNEQFF. The CDR3 DNA reads TGTGCCAGCAGCTTAGGGGACAACTACAATGAGCAGTTCTTC.

The J gene is TRBJ2-5, the V gene TRBV11-3, with D perhaps TRBD2 (5 bases). Deletions cut 1 base from V and 2 bases from J, with 8 bases between. The germline gives CDR1 SGHNT, CDR2 YENEEA. This CDR3 comprises 14 residues. CDR3 residues: CASSLGGNQETQYF. CDR3 in DNA: TGTGCCAGCAGCTTAGGAGGGAATCAAGAGACCCAGTACTTC.

The V and J genes are TRBV7-9 and TRBJ1-2, with a possible D match to TRBD1 (5 bases). This CDR3 contains 16 residues. Germline CDR1 is SEHNR and CDR2 is FQNEAQ (reference sequence). V lost 1 base, J lost 4 bases, and 16 bases lay in between. CDR3 sequence (DNA): TGTGCCAGCAGCTTAGTCCCAGGGCTCCTATCCTATGGCTACACCTTC. Protein sequence: CASSLVPGLLSYGYTF.

This rearrangement joins TRBV5-5 to TRBJ2-2; unclear D gene. The CDR3 sequence is 13 residues long. V was clipped by 0 bases and J by 13 bases, with 13 bases between them. The V gene's germline CDR1 is SGHKS and CDR2 YYEKEE (reference sequence). The CDR3 loop is CASSLGPLRVLFF. CDR3 sequence (DNA): TGTGCCAGCAGCTTGGGCCCCCTCCGGGTGCTGTTTTTT.

The V call is TRBV3-1 (or the pseudogene TRBV3-2), the J call TRBJ2-3; D is perhaps TRBD2 (6 bases). Between the trimmed V and J ends, which lost 8 bases and 4 bases, there was a span of 13 bases. Germline lookup yields CDR1 LGHDT and CDR2 YNNKEL (reference sequence). The CDR3 runs 13 residues. The CDR3: CASGASVPDTQYF. The CDR3 DNA sequence: TGTGCCAGCGGGGCTAGCGTACCAGATACGCAGTATTTT.

CDR3 nucleotides: TGTGCCAGCTCCCTGAGAAGACTAGCGGCCCAAGAGACCCAGTACTTC. Translated: CASSLRRLAAQETQYF. The V call is TRBV7-9, the J call TRBJ2-5; 9 bases match TRBD2. V lost 8 bases, J lost 1 base, and 11 bases stayed unmatched. The CDR3 runs to 16 residues. Germline CDR1 and CDR2: SEHNR and FQNEAQ (reference sequence).

The rearrangement joins TRBV14 to TRBJ1-4; TRBD1 might be the D (5 bases). Trimming removed 4 bases from V and 8 bases from J, with 17 bases in between. Germline V CDR1 and CDR2: SGHDN, FVKESK. The CDR3 is 15 residues long. The CDR3 spells CASSLFSGLGEKLFF. The CDR3 DNA reads as TGTGCCAGCAGCCTATTTTCAGGGTTAGGAGAAAAACTGTTTTTT.

The chain combines TRBV5-1 with TRBJ1-4; no firm D call. In germline, CDR1 is SGHRS, CDR2 YFSETQ. Trimming shortened V by 5 bases and J by 0 bases, and 11 bases separated the two germline ends. This CDR3 is built from 15 residues. The CDR3 sequence is CASSFDTATNEKLFF. In nucleotides, the CDR3 is TGCGCCAGCAGTTTTGACACCGCAACTAATGAAAAACTGTTTTTT.

The table lists this clone with many counts. This chain links TRBV2 with TRBJ1-1; 8 bases align to TRBD1. CDR3 length: 14 residues. Germline CDR1 reads SNHLY; CDR2 reads FYNNEI. Trimming took 5 bases from V and 0 from J; bases not matched to a gene: 2. CDR3 DNA sequence: TGTGCCAGCAGTCCGGACAGGGTGAACACTGAAGCTTTCTTT. Protein sequence: CASSPDRVNTEAFF.

The chain couples TRBV6-4 to TRBJ1-1, with D maybe TRBD1 (5 bases). The CDR3 sequence is 15 residues long. Looked up from germline, CDR1 is MRHNA and CDR2 is SNTAGT. Trimming removed 0 bases at V and 6 bases at J, with 14 bases between. For the CDR3, the DNA is TGTGCCAGCAGTGACTCGGGGGGTGGAGGAGCTGAAGCTTTCTTT. As protein: CASSDSGGGGAEAFF.

This clone occurred a few times. The rearrangement joins TRBV11-3 to TRBJ1-1; D remains unclear. This CDR3 has 12 amino acids. Germline assignment: CDR1 SGHNT and CDR2 YENEEA. V was pared by 5 bases and J by 5 bases, with 9 bases between. This CDR3 reads CASSRTGTEAFF. The CDR3 DNA is TGTGCCAGCAGCCGTACGGGGACTGAAGCTTTCTTT. The whole variable domain, remainder taken from reference TRBV11-3 and TRBJ1-1, is EAGVVQSPRYKIIEKKQPVAFWCNPISGHNTLYWYLQNLGQGPELLIRYENEEAVDDSQLPKDRFSAERLKGVDSTLKIQPAELGDSAVYLCASSRTGTEAFFGQGTRLTVV.

The chain has TRBV28 and TRBJ2-5; D is uncertain. Germline V gene data show CDR1 as MDHEN and CDR2 as SYDVKM. The CDR3 consists of 15 residues. V lost 8 bases and J 5 bases, leaving 21 bases between the germline ends. This CDR3 is CASRVLTSVGETQYF. The CDR3, as DNA: TGTGCCAGCCGAGTTCTTACATCGGTCGGGGAGACCCAGTACTTC.